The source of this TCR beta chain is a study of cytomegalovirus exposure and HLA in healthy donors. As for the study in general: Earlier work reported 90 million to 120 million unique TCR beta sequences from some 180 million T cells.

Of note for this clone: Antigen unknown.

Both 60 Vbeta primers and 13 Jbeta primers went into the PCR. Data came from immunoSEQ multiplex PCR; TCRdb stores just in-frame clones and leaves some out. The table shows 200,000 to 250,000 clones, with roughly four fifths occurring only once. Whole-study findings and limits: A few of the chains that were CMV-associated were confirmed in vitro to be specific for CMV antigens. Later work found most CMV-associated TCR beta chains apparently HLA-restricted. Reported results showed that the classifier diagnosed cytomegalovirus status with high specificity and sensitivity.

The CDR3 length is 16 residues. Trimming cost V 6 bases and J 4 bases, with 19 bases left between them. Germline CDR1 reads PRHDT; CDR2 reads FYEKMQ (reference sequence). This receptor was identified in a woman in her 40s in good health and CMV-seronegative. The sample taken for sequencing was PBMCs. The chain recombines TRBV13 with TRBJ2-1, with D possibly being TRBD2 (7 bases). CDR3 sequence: CASRSYHGGPYNEQFF. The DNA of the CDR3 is TGTGCCAGCAGATCGTATCACGGGGGGCCTTACAATGAGCAGTTCTTC.